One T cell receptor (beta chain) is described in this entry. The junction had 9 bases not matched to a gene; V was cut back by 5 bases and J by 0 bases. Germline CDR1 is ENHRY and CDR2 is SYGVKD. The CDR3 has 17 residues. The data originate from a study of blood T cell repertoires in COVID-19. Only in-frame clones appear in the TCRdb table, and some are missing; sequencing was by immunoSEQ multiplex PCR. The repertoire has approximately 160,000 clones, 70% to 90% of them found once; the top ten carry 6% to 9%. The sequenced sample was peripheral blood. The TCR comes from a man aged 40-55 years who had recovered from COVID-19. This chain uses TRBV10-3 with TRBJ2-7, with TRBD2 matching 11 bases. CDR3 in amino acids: CAISPASGTSGSYEQYF. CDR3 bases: TGTGCCATCAGTCCCGCCTCCGGGACTAGCGGCTCCTACGAGCAGTACTTC.